A single sample gave rise to the 16 T cell receptor beta chains below, sequenced in a study of CD8+CD57+ T cells in acquired aplastic anemia. Genomic DNA templated the TCR beta VDJ and CDR3 profiling. TCRdb reanalysed the reads using MiXCR and keeps one entry per CDR3 protein. There are 400,000 to 450,000 distinct CDR3 sequences in the sample; 65% to 75% occur only once, and 3% to 4.5% lies in the top ten. Sequences were obtained from sorted CD4+, CD8+, or CD8+CD57+ T cells (not recorded which) from PBMCs. The receptors shown here come from a human donor in good health, serving as a control.

Comments on this clonotype: The junction differs from germline at one of its ends, possibly a read error. The chain recombines TRBV25-1 with TRBJ2-3, with 8 bases matching TRBD1. There are 14 residues in the CDR3. CDR1 is MGHDK, CDR2 SYGVNS, per germline. CDR3 protein: CASISADRADTRYF. The DNA for the CDR3 is TGTGCCAGCATTTCAGCGGACAGGGCAGATACGCGGTATTTT.

On this clonotype: The CDR3 ends on some other residue instead of the conserved phenylalanine or tryptophan, so this is likely a read error. Because the CDR3's place on the DNA is in doubt, the DNA is left out and the CDR3 is given as listed by TCRdb. The chain links TRBV19 to TRBJ1-1. The CDR3 is 16 amino acids in total, end residues counted. Per the germline V gene, CDR1 is LNHDA and CDR2 is SQIVND (reference sequence). CDR3 loop: CASNDWFRGYTFGSGI.

The chain uses TRBV7-2 and TRBJ2-5, with D perhaps TRBD2 (6 bases). The CDR3 covers 15 residues. The germline gives CDR1 SGHTA, CDR2 FQGNSA. Trimming left V 8 bases short and J 14 bases short, with 30 bases between. For the CDR3, the DNA is TGTGCCAGCTGTTTCGGCCCGGGGGAAAAACTGTTTTTTTACTTC. Amino acids: CASCFGPGEKLFFYF.

Ten or more counts support this clonotype. The rearrangement joins TRBV2 to TRBJ2-2; no definite D call. Trimming left V 3 bases short and J 3 bases short, with 2 bases between. Germline lookup yields CDR1 SNHLY and CDR2 FYNNEI. This CDR3 has 12 amino acids. Written as DNA, the CDR3 is TGTGCCAGCAGTGAGGACACCGGGGAGCTGTTTTTT. Its translation is CASSEDTGELFF.

V is TRBV9 and J is TRBJ2-7, with 9 bases fitting TRBD1. Germline V CDR1 and CDR2: SGDLS, YYNGEE. The CDR3 extends over 14 amino acids. J lost 10 bases, V lost 4 bases, and 12 bases had no gene match. The CDR3 sequence: CASSSGTGRDTQYF. DNA of the CDR3: TGTGCCAGCAGCTCCGGGACAGGGAGGGACACCCAGTACTTC.

On this clonotype: The missing conserved phenylalanine or tryptophan at the end of this CDR3 makes a read error likely. The DNA is left out, because the CDR3 cannot be placed on it with certainty; the CDR3 is given as TCRdb lists it. V is TRBV19 and J is TRBJ1-3. Ends included, the CDR3 has 16 residues. Germline CDR1 LNHDA, CDR2 SQIVND (reference sequence). The CDR3: CASTPGETHDRYFVPV.

V is TRBV27 and J is TRBJ2-7, with TRBD2 identical over 7 bases. The germline CDR1 and CDR2 sequences are MNHEY and SMNVEV (reference sequence). The CDR3 has 13 amino acids. Losses at the gene ends were 5 bases for V and 3 bases for J; bases not matched to a gene: 4. CDR3 sequence: CASSPASGYEQYV. CDR3 in DNA: TGTGCCAGCAGTCCGGCTAGCGGCTACGAGCAGTACGTC.

The sample holds a few counts of this clonotype. The rearrangement uses TRBV2 and TRBJ2-7; 7 bases are a match to TRBD1. CDR1 and CDR2 (germline): SNHLY, FYNNEI. Trimming cost V 6 bases and J 0 bases; bases outside gene matches: 8. This CDR3 is built from 15 residues. CDR3 residues: CASRRSGTASYEQYF. The CDR3 DNA reads as TGTGCCAGCAGACGATCCGGGACAGCCTCCTACGAGCAGTACTTC.

This clonotype was recorded once. The conserved phenylalanine or tryptophan is not found at the CDR3 terminus, so this likely reflects a read error. This chain joins TRBV15 and TRBJ1-2; D unclear. The CDR3 is 12 amino acids. V was shortened by 4 bases and J by 9 bases, with 12 bases between the two germline ends. Looked up from germline, CDR1 is LNHNV and CDR2 is YYDKDF (reference sequence). The CDR3 protein is CATSNLRHSYTL. The CDR3 DNA reads as TGTGCCACCAGCAACCTTCGACATAGCTACACCCTC.

Note on this clonotype: The junction departs from germline at one end; a sequencing error may be responsible. The chain joins TRBV19 to TRBJ1-5; D gene ambiguous. CDR3 length: 16 residues. Per the germline V gene, CDR1 is LNHDA and CDR2 is SQIVND (reference sequence). This CDR3 is CASSTLHGLRKQPKHF. Written as DNA, the CDR3 is TGTGCCAGTAGTACCCTGCATGGCCTGCGCAAACAGCCCAAGCATTTT.

In regard to this clonotype: Just one base apart from a much larger clone, this may be a read error. V usage is TRBV11-1 and J usage is TRBJ2-1, with 11 bases fitting TRBD1. Per the germline V gene, CDR1 is SGHAT and CDR2 is FQDESV (reference sequence). The CDR3 is 15 amino acids. V lost 4 bases to trimming and J lost 10 bases; unmatched junction nucleotides: 9. DNA of the CDR3: TGTGCCAGCAGCTATCCCGGACAGGGGGCCCGGGAGCAGTTCTTC. Translated, it gives CASSYPGQGAREQFF.

The CDR3 DNA follows: TGTGCCAGCAGTCCCCAGGGGAATAATGAAAAACTGTTTTTT. Translated, it gives CASSPQGNNEKLFF. This chain uses TRBV12-3 or TRBV12-4 with TRBJ1-4; a possible D gene is TRBD1 (6 bases). This CDR3 is built from 14 residues. Trimming took off 5 bases at V and 4 bases at J, with 11 bases between the two ends.

The chain carries TRBV11-3 and TRBJ2-7, with no clear D. V was pared by 5 bases and J by 0 bases, with 14 bases between. The CDR3 covers 15 residues. CDR1 and CDR2 from the germline V gene are SGHNT and YENEEA. CDR3 sequence reads: CASSENSQASYEQYF. In nucleotides, the CDR3 is TGTGCCAGCAGCGAAAATAGCCAAGCCTCCTACGAGCAGTACTTC.

The J gene is TRBJ1-6, the V gene TRBV6-4; tentatively, D is TRBD1 (6 bases). There are 14 residues in the CDR3. Germline V gene sequence: CDR1 MRHNA, CDR2 SNTAGT. Deletions cut 5 bases from V and 5 bases from J, with 10 bases between. The DNA of the CDR3 is TGTGCCAGCAGTCAGGGGTACGATAATTCACCCCTCCACTTT. Translated: CASSQGYDNSPLHF.

This clonotype was seen many times. The rearrangement joins TRBV5-6 to TRBJ2-5, with D possibly being TRBD2 (7 bases). Trimming took off 2 bases at V and 1 base at J, with 15 bases between the two ends. The CDR3 length is 16 residues. CDR1 and CDR2 (germline): SGHDT, YYEEEE. CDR3 sequence: CASSLKGGGSQETQYF. The CDR3 nucleotides read TGTGCCAGCAGCTTAAAGGGGGGAGGGTCCCAAGAGACCCAGTACTTC.

This clonotype was observed at least ten times. The CDR3 reads CASTPFGNTEAFF. Written as DNA, the CDR3 is TGCGCCAGCACCCCTTTTGGGAACACTGAAGCTTTCTTT. V gene TRBV5-1 combines with J gene TRBJ1-1; D is uncertain. The CDR3 is 13 amino acids. V lost 6 bases and J 1 base, leaving 10 bases between the germline ends. Germline V gene sequence: CDR1 SGHRS, CDR2 YFSETQ.